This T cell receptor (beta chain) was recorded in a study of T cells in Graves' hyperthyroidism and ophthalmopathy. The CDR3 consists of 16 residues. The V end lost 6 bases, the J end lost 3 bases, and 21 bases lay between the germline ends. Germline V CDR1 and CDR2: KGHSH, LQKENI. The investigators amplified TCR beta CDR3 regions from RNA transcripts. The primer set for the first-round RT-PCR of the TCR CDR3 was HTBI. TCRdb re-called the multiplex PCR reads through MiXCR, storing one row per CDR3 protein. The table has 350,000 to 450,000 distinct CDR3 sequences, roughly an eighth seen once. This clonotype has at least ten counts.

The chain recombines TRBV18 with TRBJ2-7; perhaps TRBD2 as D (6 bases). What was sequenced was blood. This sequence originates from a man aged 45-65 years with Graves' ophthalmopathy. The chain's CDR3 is CASSTLAGSNIYEQYF. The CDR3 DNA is TGTGCCAGCTCCACACTGGCGGGGAGCAATATCTACGAGCAGTACTTC.